A selection of T cell receptor beta chains follows, all from one sample in a study of shared clonotypes between healthy human individuals. Sequencing used immunoSEQ multiplex PCR; TCRdb keeps in-frame clones, though not all of them. The table lists 500,000 to 650,000 clones, roughly 72% of them singletons, with 9.5% to 15% in the top ten. Material: PBMCs. Source of these receptors: a woman aged 40 to 50 in good health. Some clones in this sample may be carry-over from other donors' samples. Each CDR3 is given without its conserved first and last residue. Each record gives: V gene, clone size, J gene, CDR3 protein. Not every row has a clone size; where given, it reads once, few, many or a size class.

>TRBV29-1|-|-
SVNRGHEQY
>TRBV11-1|-|TRBJ2-5
ASSPYRSGEQY
>TRBV15|-|TRBJ1-1
ATTQGIHTEAF
>TRBV5-1|-|TRBJ2-3
ASSTPTAGSTDTQY
>TRBV7-9|-|TRBJ2-5
ASSLGLAVQETQY
>TRBV9|-|TRBJ2-2
ASSYVTTNTGELF
>TRBV10-2|few|TRBJ2-7
ASSESRGYEQY
>TRBV27|-|TRBJ1-1
ASSLIYGRGDTEAF
>TRBV11-2|-|TRBJ1-1
ASSFRRYTGQGLTEAF
>TRBV5-1|-|TRBJ2-2
ASSPTSGTNTGELF
>TRBV20-1|-|TRBJ2-5
SATVQETQY
>TRBV10-3|few|TRBJ2-5
AISTGTSGRRIQETQY
>TRBV18|-|TRBJ1-1
ASSALDRDTEAF
>TRBV28|medium-sized|TRBJ1-2
ASSLARSPAINYGYT
>TRBV5-1|-|TRBJ2-7
ASSLNVAQGASEQY
>TRBV7-3|-|TRBJ1-1
ASSGAGVNTEAF
>TRBV6-5|-|TRBJ1-3
ASSYKGRSGNTIY
>TRBV30|once|TRBJ1-1
AALLGMNTEAF
>TRBV27|-|TRBJ1-1
ASSWGAVDTEAF
>TRBV5-1|-|TRBJ2-6
ASSLVGRASGANVLT